Listed below are T cell receptor beta chains from one sample, sequenced in a study of lymphopenia after photon versus proton radiotherapy. Data came from immunoSEQ multiplex PCR; TCRdb stores just in-frame clones and leaves some out. This table has roughly 30,000 clones, around 80% appearing once. The sample in question was peripheral blood, obtained from a patient treated with photon-based radiotherapy. The source of these receptors is a man aged 45 to 65 with gastric cancer. CDR3s include the opening cysteine and the closing phenylalanine or tryptophan. D genes are given only for firm matches. Not all rows give a size; the values are once, few, many and, for expanded clones, a class.

d_call	clone_size	v_call	j_call	cdr3_aa	cdr3_nt
-	-	TRBV4-1	TRBJ1-2	CASSQGPDKNYGYTF	TGCGCCAGCAGCCAGGGCCCGGACAAGAACTATGGCTACACCTTC
TRBD1	-	TRBV6-6	TRBJ1-5	CASSPTGGGQPQHF	TGTGCCAGCAGTCCCACAGGGGGAGGACAGCCCCAGCATTTT
TRBD1	few	TRBV19	TRBJ1-4	CASKPGQVGEKLFF	TGTGCCAGTAAGCCGGGACAGGTCGGTGAAAAACTGTTTTTT
TRBD2	-	TRBV9	TRBJ2-3	CASSVAAAGAYTDTQYF	TGTGCCAGCAGCGTAGCCGCAGCGGGAGCCTACACAGATACGCAGTATTTT
TRBD1	few	TRBV19	TRBJ1-1	CASSNLKTGLGTEAFF	TGTGCCAGTAGTAACCTAAAGACAGGGTTGGGCACTGAAGCTTTCTTT
-	-	TRBV19	TRBJ2-3	CASSIGKKPRTDTQYF	TGTGCCAGTAGTATAGGTAAAAAACCTAGGACAGATACGCAGTATTTT
-	-	TRBV15	TRBJ1-1	CATSRKHSGGEAFF	TGTGCCACCAGCAGAAAACACTCGGGAGGTGAAGCTTTCTTT
-	-	TRBV6-1	TRBJ2-3	CASRGTGTDTQYF	TGTGCCAGCAGAGGGACGGGGACAGATACGCAGTATTTT
-	-	TRBV6-1	TRBJ1-6	CASFRQNSPLHF	TGTGCCAGCTTTCGACAGAATTCACCCCTCCACTTT
-	-	TRBV5-1	TRBJ1-1	CASRLGNTEAFF	TGCGCCAGCAGACTAGGAAACACTGAAGCTTTCTTT